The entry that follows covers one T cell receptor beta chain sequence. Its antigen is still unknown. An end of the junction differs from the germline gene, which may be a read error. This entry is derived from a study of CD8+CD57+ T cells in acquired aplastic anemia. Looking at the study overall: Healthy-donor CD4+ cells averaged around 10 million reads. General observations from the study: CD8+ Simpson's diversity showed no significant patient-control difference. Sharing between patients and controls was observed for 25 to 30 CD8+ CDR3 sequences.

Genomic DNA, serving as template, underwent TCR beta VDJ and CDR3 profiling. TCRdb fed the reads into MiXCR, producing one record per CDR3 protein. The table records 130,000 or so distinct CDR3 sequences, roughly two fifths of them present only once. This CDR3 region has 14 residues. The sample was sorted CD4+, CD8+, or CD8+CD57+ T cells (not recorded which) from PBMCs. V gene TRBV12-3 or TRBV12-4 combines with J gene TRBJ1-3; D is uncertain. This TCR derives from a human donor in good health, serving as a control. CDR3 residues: CASSVAQPGNTIHF. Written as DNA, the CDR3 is TGTGCCAGCAGCGTAGCCCAACCCGGAAACACCATACATTTT.